This T cell receptor (beta chain) emerged from a study of cytomegalovirus exposure and HLA in healthy donors. The method was immunoSEQ multiplex PCR; TCRdb's version includes in-frame clones alone and lacks a portion of them. The top ten hold more than 1.5% of the sample, which has 200,000 to 250,000 clones, around 87% seen once. Germline CDR1 and CDR2: SNHLY and FYNNEI. V trimming: 5 bases; J trimming: 0 bases; junction bases outside the gene matches: 10. The CDR3 spans 17 residues. The sequence came from a woman aged 18-29 years in good health and CMV-seropositive. Specimen: PBMCs. The rearrangement uses TRBV2 and TRBJ1-3; 7 nucleotides align to TRBD1. In DNA, the CDR3 is TGTGCCAGCAGTACCCCGACAGGGATTCACTCTGGAAACACCATATATTTT. Protein product: CASSTPTGIHSGNTIYF.